The sequence of this TCR beta chain was determined in a study of OX40 agonist ivuxolimab in advanced cancers. Study as a whole: Patients received ivuxolimab, an agonistic anti-OX40 (CD134) antibody. General observations from the study: Some nonresponders also had low normalized T-cell clonal expansion. By week 6 at 0.1 to 3.0 mg/kg, blood CD4+ and CD8+ T cells had expanded clonally.

The repertoire was sequenced with immunoSEQ multiplex PCR; TCRdb's copy has only in-frame clones and lacks some. Among 70,000 or so clones listed, roughly 90% were seen once. A remark on this clone: The target antigen is unknown.

Between the trimmed V and J ends, which lost 1 base and 2 bases, there was a span of 2 bases. The CDR3 is 12 amino acids. In germline, CDR1 is MNHNS, CDR2 SASEGT. The chain links TRBV6-1 to TRBJ1-2, with no clear D. The sequences come from CD4+ or CD8+ T cells sorted from blood, collected in a trial of the OX40 agonist ivuxolimab. The receptor was isolated from an adult with an advanced solid tumor such as melanoma, head and neck, liver or kidney cancer. The CDR3 loop reads CASSEENYGYTF. The CDR3 DNA is TGTGCCAGCAGTGAAGAGAACTATGGCTACACCTTC.